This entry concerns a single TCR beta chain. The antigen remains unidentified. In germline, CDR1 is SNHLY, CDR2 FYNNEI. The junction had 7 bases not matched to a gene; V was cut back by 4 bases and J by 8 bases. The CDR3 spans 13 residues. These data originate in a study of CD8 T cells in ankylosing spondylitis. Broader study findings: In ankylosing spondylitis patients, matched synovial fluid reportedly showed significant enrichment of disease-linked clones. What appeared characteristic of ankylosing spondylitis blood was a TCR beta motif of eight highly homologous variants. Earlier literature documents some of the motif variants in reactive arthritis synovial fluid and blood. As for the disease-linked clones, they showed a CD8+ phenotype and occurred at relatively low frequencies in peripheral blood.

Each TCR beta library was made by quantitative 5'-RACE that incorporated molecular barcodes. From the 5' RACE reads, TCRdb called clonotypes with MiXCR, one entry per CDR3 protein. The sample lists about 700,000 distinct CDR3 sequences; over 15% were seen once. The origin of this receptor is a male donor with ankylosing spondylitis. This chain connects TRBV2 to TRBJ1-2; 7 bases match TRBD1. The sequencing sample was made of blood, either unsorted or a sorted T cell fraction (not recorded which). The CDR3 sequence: CASSVGQVGGYTF. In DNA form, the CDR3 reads TGTGCCAGCAGTGTTGGACAGGTGGGCGGCTACACCTTC.